Listed below are T cell receptor beta chains from one sample, sequenced in a study of neoadjuvant anti-PD-1 for oral cavity cancer. The data were produced by immunoSEQ multiplex PCR, yet TCRdb's version contains in-frame clones alone and is incomplete. The profile covers some 13,000 clones, with approximately 72% appearing a single time and around 3% taken by the ten largest. This sample comprised PBMCs, obtained after nivolumab (anti-PD-1) treatment. The receptors shown here come from a person aged 40-85 years with oral cavity squamous cell carcinoma. Each CDR3 is given with its conserved first and last residue. A D gene is named only where the DNA matches it firmly. Size values are once, few and many counts, or a class for expanded clones, and some rows have none.

CDR3: CASRGLAGTFAEQYF
DNA: TGTGCCAGCAGGGGACTAGCGGGGACCTTCGCCGAGCAGTACTTC
size: once
V: TRBV27
D: TRBD2
J: TRBJ2-7

CDR3: CAWTMGLANTGELFF
DNA: TGTGCCTGGACCATGGGACTAGCTAACACCGGGGAGCTGTTTTTT
size: -
V: TRBV30
D: TRBD2
J: TRBJ2-2

CDR3: CASSEDLGQETQYF
DNA: TGTGCCAGCAGCGAGGACCTGGGGCAAGAGACCCAGTACTTC
size: few
V: TRBV7-9
D: -
J: TRBJ2-5

CDR3: CASRVQANEKLFF
DNA: TGTGCCAGCAGGGTACAGGCAAATGAAAAACTGTTTTTT
size: -
V: TRBV2
D: -
J: TRBJ1-4

CDR3: CASRRTVLSYEQYF
DNA: TGTGCCAGCAGACGGACAGTCCTTTCCTACGAGCAGTACTTC
size: -
V: TRBV7-2
D: -
J: TRBJ2-7

CDR3: CASSQSAQGDQPQHF
DNA: TGCGCCAGCAGCCAGTCAGCTCAAGGGGATCAGCCCCAGCATTTT
size: few
V: TRBV4-1
D: -
J: TRBJ1-5

CDR3: CASRLAGNNYGYTF
DNA: TGTGCCAGCAGGTTGGCAGGGAATAACTATGGCTACACCTTC
size: few
V: TRBV2
D: -
J: TRBJ1-2

CDR3: CASRNRDRAYTNTEAFF
DNA: TGTGCCAGCAGGAACCGGGACAGGGCCTATACGAACACTGAAGCTTTCTTT
size: few
V: TRBV28
D: TRBD1
J: TRBJ1-1

CDR3: CASSQATGTYEQYF
DNA: TGCGCCAGCAGCCAAGCGACAGGTACCTACGAGCAGTACTTC
size: -
V: TRBV4-1
D: -
J: TRBJ2-7

CDR3: CASSAGGDEQFF
DNA: TGTGCCAGCAGCGCAGGGGGCGATGAGCAGTTCTTC
size: -
V: TRBV6-6
D: TRBD1
J: TRBJ2-1

CDR3: CASGSSGSRHEQFF
DNA: TGTGCCAGCGGGAGTAGCGGGAGTCGGCATGAGCAGTTCTTC
size: -
V: TRBV11-1
D: TRBD2
J: TRBJ2-1

CDR3: CASGQGGTGNTIYF
DNA: TGCGCCAGCGGTCAGGGGGGGACTGGAAACACCATATATTTT
size: -
V: TRBV5-1
D: TRBD1
J: TRBJ1-3

CDR3: CASSSQPNTEAFF
DNA: TGTGCCAGCAGCTCACAGCCGAACACTGAAGCTTTCTTT
size: -
V: TRBV7-2
D: -
J: TRBJ1-1

CDR3: CAWSAGASNQPQHF
DNA: TGTGCCTGGAGCGCTGGGGCGTCAAATCAGCCCCAGCATTTT
size: -
V: TRBV30
D: -
J: TRBJ1-5

CDR3: CASSREVGPLNEQFF
DNA: TGTGCCAGCAGCCGAGAAGTCGGGCCCCTCAATGAGCAGTTCTTC
size: -
V: TRBV4-2
D: -
J: TRBJ2-1

CDR3: CASCPGTGGEKLFF
DNA: TGTGCCAGCTGCCCAGGGACAGGAGGTGAAAAACTGTTTTTT
size: -
V: TRBV2
D: TRBD1
J: TRBJ1-4

CDR3: CASSYRAAEAFF
DNA: TGTGCCAGCTCATACAGGGCCGCTGAAGCTTTCTTT
size: -
V: TRBV6-5
D: -
J: TRBJ1-1